This TCR beta chain was recovered during a study of beta chain features in type 1 diabetes. TCRB transcripts that were expressed got sequenced, as all of the isolated RNA had been reverse transcribed. TCRdb's copy holds only in-frame clones and misses some; the assay was immunoSEQ multiplex PCR. This sample has about 410,000 clones, with roughly 14% found just once. Study results and caveats: For patients, the naive, central memory and Treg TCRB repertoires appeared more alike than for healthy donors. Patients with Type 1 diabetes showed moderately but significantly shorter TCRB CDR3s in all four CD4+ subsets.

The V end was cut by 2 bases, the J end by 5 bases, with 6 bases between. Germline V CDR1 and CDR2: DFQATT, SNEGSKA (reference sequence). The CDR3 is 11 residues long. Many counts were recorded for this clone. Its antigen is still unknown. This sample includes further DNA sequences coding for the same CDR3. There was one heparinised blood draw per donor, averaging roughly 100 mL. The specimen sequenced was naive CD4+ T cells from blood. The receptor was derived from a man younger than 40 in good health. V usage is TRBV20-1 and J usage is TRBJ2-5; D ambiguous. The CDR3 nucleotides are TGCAGTGCTAGACTGGTGGAGACCCAGTACTTC. This gives the protein CSARLVETQYF.